What follows are 23 T cell receptor beta chains derived from one specimen sequenced in a study of immune heterogeneity within non-small cell lung tumors. With around 600 ng used per sample, the template was genomic DNA from bulk tumor. Doctors removed several biopsies from each primary tumor during surgery, keeping them far apart. Patients had untreated, newly diagnosed non-small cell lung cancer and underwent curative surgery. It was a multiplex PCR that amplified TCR beta CDR3, with 32 V and 13 J primers. TCRdb recomputed calls from the multiplex PCR reads with MiXCR, one row per CDR3 protein. The repertoire has 10,000 to 15,000 distinct CDR3 sequences, around a quarter of them found once; the top ten carry roughly an eighth. The material sequenced was lung tumor tissue. These receptors all stem from a man in his forties or fifties with non-small cell lung cancer.

This clonotype was seen ten or more times. As DNA, the CDR3 is TGTGCCAGCTCGCCAGGGGGGTCAGACGAGCAGTACTTC. It is translated as CASSPGGSDEQYF. The chain joins TRBV18 to TRBJ2-7; maybe TRBD1 (7 bases). V was trimmed by 6 bases and J by 5 bases, leaving 14 bases between them. The length of the CDR3 is 13 residues. In germline, CDR1 is KGHSH, CDR2 LQKENI.

This clonotype was found many times. The CDR3 is CASSMTSGSASEQYF. The DNA for the CDR3 is TGTGCCAGCAGCATGACTAGCGGGAGCGCATCCGAGCAGTACTTC. The chain has TRBV7-3 and TRBJ2-7; 12 bases map to TRBD2. Germline lookup yields CDR1 SGHTA and CDR2 FQGTGA. V was pared by 5 bases and J by 6 bases, with 8 bases of the junction left unmatched. The CDR3 totals 15 residues.

This clonotype was observed a handful of times. The rearrangement joins TRBV3-1 to TRBJ1-1; D remains ambiguous. The CDR3 length is 13 residues. The germline gives CDR1 LGHDT, CDR2 YNNKEL (reference sequence). V lost 1 base and J 1 base, leaving 4 bases between the germline ends. The CDR3, as DNA: TGTGCCAGCAGCCAAGGCAGGAACACTGAAGCTTTCTTT. This gives the protein CASSQGRNTEAFF.

With regard to this clonotype: A much larger clonotype is one base distant, so this may be a read error. J is TRBJ2-5 and V is TRBV14; a possible D gene is TRBD2 (5 bases). Germline V lookup: CDR1 SGHDN, CDR2 FVKESK. The CDR3 runs to 15 residues. The CDR3 nucleotides are TGTGGCAGCAGCCAAGCGACGGGATGGGCGGAGACCCAGTACTTC. It specifies CGSSQATGWAETQYF.

This clonotype was counted many times. The chain joins TRBV2 to TRBJ2-3, with D perhaps matching TRBD1 (6 bases). CDR1 and CDR2 (germline): SNHLY, FYNNEI. The V end was cut by 11 bases, the J end by 2 bases, with 14 bases between. The CDR3 spans 13 residues. The CDR3 reads CAGSGQLTDTQYF. The CDR3 DNA sequence: TGTGCCGGAAGTGGACAGCTCACAGATACGCAGTATTTT.

The genes are TRBV28 and TRBJ2-4; 10 nucleotides align to TRBD1. The CDR3 contains 15 residues. V shed 8 bases, J shed 7 bases, and the junction held 11 bases outside the gene matches. CDR1 MDHEN and CDR2 SYDVKM come from the germline V gene. The CDR3 protein is CASGGRTGGGNIQYF. As DNA, the CDR3 is TGTGCCAGCGGTGGACGGACAGGGGGGGGGAACATTCAGTACTTC. The full variable domain, its missing parts supplied by reference TRBV28 and TRBJ2-4, is DVKVTQSSRYLVKRTGEKVFLECVQDMDHENMFWYRQDPGLGLRLIYFSYDVKMKEKGDIPEGYSVSREKKERFSLILESASTNQTSMYLCASGGRTGGGNIQYFGAGTRLSVL.

This clonotype was recorded once. This may be a read error: a much more frequent sequence differs by one nucleotide. This chain uses TRBV11-3 with TRBJ2-1; 9 positions agree with TRBD1. Germline V gene sequence: CDR1 SGHNT, CDR2 YENEEA. CDR3 length equals 12 residues. The CDR3 region is CASSTGGNEEFF. In DNA, the CDR3 is TGTGCCAGCAGCACAGGGGGCAATGAGGAGTTCTTC.

This clonotype was observed at least ten times. The chain couples TRBV7-6 to TRBJ1-6, with D possibly TRBD1 on 5 matching bases. Per the germline V gene, CDR1 is SGHVS and CDR2 is FNYEAQ. CDR3 length: 15 amino acids. V was clipped by 5 bases and J by 5 bases, with 13 bases between them. The CDR3 sequence: CASSQHPTDNSPLHF. Here the CDR3 DNA reads TGTGCCAGCAGCCAACATCCGACAGATAATTCACCCCTCCACTTT.

This clonotype occurred many times. This chain links TRBV9 with TRBJ2-7; 8 nucleotides line up with TRBD1. There are 16 residues in the CDR3. The V segment lost 0 bases and the J segment 2 bases; nucleotides outside the gene matches: 7. Germline CDR1 and CDR2: SGDLS and YYNGEE. For the CDR3, the DNA is TGTGCCAGCAGCGTAGCTCCATGGACAGGGCCCTACGAGCAGTACTTC. It yields the protein CASSVAPWTGPYEQYF.

This clonotype is medium-sized. This rearrangement joins TRBV12-3 or TRBV12-4 to TRBJ1-1; maybe TRBD1 (5 bases). V shed 6 bases and J shed 1 base, with 15 bases lying between them. This CDR3 has 15 amino acids. The CDR3 sequence: CASRPLGHSNTEAFF. DNA for the CDR3: TGTGCCAGCAGACCACTCGGACACTCGAACACTGAAGCTTTCTTT.

This clonotype counts as medium-sized. The rearrangement links TRBV24-1 to TRBJ1-5, with D possibly being TRBD1 (5 bases). Trimming left V 5 bases short and J 7 bases short, with 11 bases between. Germline CDR1 is KGHDR and CDR2 is SFDVKD. This CDR3 comprises 13 residues. CDR3 in amino acids: CATSGAGSQPQHF. The CDR3 DNA follows: TGTGCCACCAGTGGGGCAGGGAGCCAGCCCCAGCATTTT.

For this clonotype: The junction departs from the called germline gene at one end, perhaps through a read error. The chain carries TRBV6-1 and TRBJ1-5; TRBD1 agrees at 7 bases. Germline CDR1 MNHNS, CDR2 SASEGT. The CDR3 has 17 amino acids. For the CDR3, the DNA is TGTGCCAGCACCTACGGACAGGTCGAAAAGGGCAATCAGCCCCAACATTTT. Protein product: CASTYGQVEKGNQPQHF.

This clonotype appeared many times. V is TRBV9 and J is TRBJ1-4; 8 positions agree with TRBD1. The germline V gene encodes CDR1 SGDLS and CDR2 YYNGEE. The V segment lost 3 bases and the J segment 1 base; nucleotides outside the gene matches: 5. The CDR3 sequence is 16 residues long. The CDR3 is CASSAGQGGTNEKLFF. The CDR3 DNA is TGTGCCAGCAGCGCCGGACAGGGAGGAACTAATGAAAAACTGTTTTTT. The whole variable domain, remainder taken from reference TRBV9 and TRBJ1-4, is DSGVTQTPKHLITATGQRVTLRCSPRSGDLSVYWYQQSLDQGLQFLIQYYNGEERAKGNILERFSAQQFPDLHSELNLSSLELGDSALYFCASSAGQGGTNEKLFFGSGTQLSVL.

About this clonotype itself: A much larger clone lies a single base off, so this may be a read error. The chain joins TRBV25-1 to TRBJ1-5, with a possible D match to TRBD1 (5 bases). The CDR3 totals 16 residues. CDR1 is MGHDK, CDR2 SYGVNS, per germline. CDR3 sequence reads: CAISDGRGKGNQPQHF. CDR3 nucleotide sequence: TGTGCCATCAGTGATGGAAGGGGAAAGGGCAATCAGCCCCAGCATTTT.

Ten or more counts support this clonotype. The chain links TRBV18 to TRBJ2-6; D is possibly TRBD1 (7 bases). Germline CDR1 and CDR2: KGHSH and LQKENI. This CDR3 spans 18 amino acids. V lost 3 bases to trimming and J lost 0 bases, with 15 bases between them. In nucleotides, the CDR3 is TGTGCCAGCTCACCGCGGGACAGAGGATTCTCTGGGGCCAACGTCCTGACTTTC. It yields the protein CASSPRDRGFSGANVLTF.

This clonotype was recorded many times. The chain couples TRBV29-1 to TRBJ2-3, with D perhaps TRBD2 (5 bases). The germline CDR1 and CDR2 sequences are SQVTM and ANQGSEA. The length of the CDR3 is 11 residues. Trimming took 7 bases from V and 11 from J, leaving 16 bases between them. CDR3 protein: CSGWGNGKQYF. CDR3 nucleotide sequence: TGCAGCGGGTGGGGAAACGGGAAGCAGTATTTT.

This clonotype is judged medium-sized. The chain joins TRBV6-1 to TRBJ2-3; D may be TRBD1 or TRBD2 (5 bases each). Germline V gene sequence: CDR1 MNHNS, CDR2 SASEGT. CDR3 length equals 13 residues. V lost 6 bases and J 7 bases, leaving 14 bases between the germline ends. The CDR3 here is CASRRSRGNTQYF. Written as DNA, the CDR3 is TGTGCCAGCAGACGATCGAGGGGAAATACGCAGTATTTT.

This clonotype was found many times. The rearrangement joins TRBV11-2 to TRBJ2-3; TRBD2 is a possible D gene (6 bases). The CDR3 is made up of 12 amino acids. Between the trimmed V and J ends, which lost 4 bases and 4 bases, there was a span of 6 bases. Germline CDR1 is SGHAT and CDR2 is FQNNGV. CDR3: CASSSGADTQYF. In DNA, the CDR3 is TGTGCCAGCAGCTCGGGGGCAGATACGCAGTATTTT.

This clonotype was found many times. This chain joins TRBV24-1 and TRBJ2-1; the D gene could be TRBD1 or TRBD2 (5 bases each). CDR1 and CDR2 (germline): KGHDR, SFDVKD. V was trimmed by 2 bases and J by 8 bases, leaving 12 bases between them. This CDR3 is built from 14 residues. CDR3 residues: CATSDYLGDDEQFF. DNA for the CDR3: TGTGCCACCAGTGATTACCTCGGGGACGATGAGCAGTTCTTC.

The table lists this clonotype with many counts. The junction does not match germline at one end; this may be a read error. In nucleotides, the CDR3 is TGTGCCAGCAGCCCTCCCGCTAGCGGGAATCCTCGATTCTTC. It codes for CASSPPASGNPRFF. The chain combines TRBV11-2 with TRBJ2-7, with 9 bases identical to TRBD2. CDR1 and CDR2 from the germline V gene are SGHAT and FQNNGV. This CDR3 comprises 14 residues.

By share, this clonotype counts as medium-sized. The chain has TRBV19 and TRBJ1-5, with a tentative D call TRBD1 (5 bases). V lost 5 bases, J lost 3 bases, and 8 bases lay in between. The CDR3 runs 13 residues. CDR1 is LNHDA and CDR2 is SQIVND in the germline V gene (reference sequence). The CDR3 sequence is CASSRRVNQPQHF. Here the CDR3 DNA reads TGTGCCAGTAGTCGCAGGGTCAATCAGCCCCAGCATTTT.

Relative to its sample, this clonotype is medium-sized. The gene calls are TRBV12-3 or TRBV12-4 and TRBJ1-5; the D gene is possibly TRBD1 (6 bases). The CDR3 runs 16 residues. V gave up 6 bases and J gave up 5 bases, with 20 bases separating them. The CDR3 coding sequence is TGTGCCAGCAGCTACCGCAGGGGAGGTGGACATCAGCCCCAGCATTTT. Translating gives CASSYRRGGGHQPQHF.

Points on this clonotype: A read error may produce the germline difference seen at one junction end. For the CDR3, the DNA is TGTACCAGCAGCCTACAAGGGGGGGTTGGAAATTCACCCCTCCACTTT. Its translation: CTSSLQGGVGNSPLHF. This chain connects TRBV7-6 to TRBJ1-6; perhaps TRBD1 as D (6 bases). The length of the CDR3 is 16 residues. Germline V CDR1 and CDR2: SGHVS, FNYEAQ.